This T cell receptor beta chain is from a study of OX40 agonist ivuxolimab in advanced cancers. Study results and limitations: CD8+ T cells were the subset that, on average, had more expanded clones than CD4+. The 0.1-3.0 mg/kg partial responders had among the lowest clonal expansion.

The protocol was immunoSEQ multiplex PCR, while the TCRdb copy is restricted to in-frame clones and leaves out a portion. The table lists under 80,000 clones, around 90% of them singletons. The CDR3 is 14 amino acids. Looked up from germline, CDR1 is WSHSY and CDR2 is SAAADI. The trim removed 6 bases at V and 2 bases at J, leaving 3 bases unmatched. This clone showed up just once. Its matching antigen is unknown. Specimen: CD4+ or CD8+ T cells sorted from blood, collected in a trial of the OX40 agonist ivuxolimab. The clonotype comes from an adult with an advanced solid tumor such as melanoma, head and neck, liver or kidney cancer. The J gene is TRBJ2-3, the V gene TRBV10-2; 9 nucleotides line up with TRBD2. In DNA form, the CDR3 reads TGCGCCAGCAGAACTAGCGGGCACACAGATACGCAGTATTTT. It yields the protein CASRTSGHTDTQYF.